A single sample gave rise to the 25 T cell receptor beta chains below, sequenced in a study of regulatory T cells in long-lasting Graves disease. Time point defined: persistent/refractory GD, antithyroid drugs over 5 years with positive TRAb. The TCR library was made from RNA that had been extracted from PBMCs in TRIzol. Sequencing libraries for TCR beta were prepared with iRepertoire HTBI primers and Arm-PCR of CDR3 regions. MiXCR was run by TCRdb on the multiplex PCR reads, yielding one entry per CDR3 protein. The repertoire holds about 300,000 distinct CDR3 sequences, with 22% as singletons. This material consisted of peripheral blood mononuclear cells (PBMCs), taken when the disease was refractory, from a patient treated with antithyroid drugs. Receptors were obtained from a female donor with Graves disease.

The sample holds many counts of this clonotype. V gene TRBV18 combines with J gene TRBJ1-1; D gene ambiguous. V was shortened by 3 bases and J by 1 base, with 6 bases between the two germline ends. CDR1 is KGHSH, CDR2 LQKENI, per germline. The CDR3 is 13 residues long. CDR3 DNA: TGTGCCAGCTCACCTCGGCCGAACACTGAAGCTTTCTTT. Protein: CASSPRPNTEAFF.

This clonotype was seen at least ten times. This sequence joins TRBV10-3 and TRBJ2-2; 14 bases align to TRBD2. J gave up 5 bases and V 4 bases, and 6 bases lay outside the gene matches. The CDR3 covers 17 residues. Germline CDR1 and CDR2: ENHRY and SYGVKD. CDR3 loop: CAISGGLAGGGTGELFF. The CDR3, as DNA: TGTGCCATCAGTGGAGGACTAGCGGGAGGTGGGACCGGGGAGCTGTTTTTT.

The chain has TRBV2 and TRBJ2-3; D possibly corresponds to TRBD1 (6 bases). The CDR3 runs to 13 residues. The V gene's germline CDR1 is SNHLY and CDR2 FYNNEI. V was trimmed by 6 bases and J by 2 bases, leaving 9 bases between them. The CDR3 bases are TGTGCCAGCAGCACAGGGTACACAGATACGCAGTATTTT. Translation: CASSTGYTDTQYF. The full variable domain, with the rest looked up from reference TRBV2 and TRBJ2-3, is EPEVTQTPSHQVTQMGQEVILRCVPISNHLYFYWYRQILGQKVEFLVSFYNNEISEKSEIFDDQFSVERPDGSNFTLKIRSTKLEDSAMYFCASSTGYTDTQYFGPGTRLTVL.

The chain combines TRBV7-9 with TRBJ2-7; 15 bases agree with TRBD2. This CDR3 spans 15 amino acids. The trim removed 5 bases at V and 7 bases at J, leaving 6 bases unmatched. From germline, CDR1 is SEHNR and CDR2 FQNEAQ (reference sequence). The CDR3 spells CASSTGTSGRWEQYF. The DNA for the CDR3 is TGTGCCAGCAGCACCGGGACTAGCGGGAGGTGGGAGCAGTACTTC.

This clonotype came up a few times. The genes are TRBV15 and TRBJ2-7; 7 positions agree with TRBD2. Trimming took 0 bases from V and 3 from J; bases not matched to a gene: 2. CDR3 size: 14 residues. In germline, CDR1 is LNHNV, CDR2 YYDKDF (reference sequence). CDR3 nucleotides: TGTGCCACCAGCAGAGAGAAGCGGGGCTACGAGCAGTACTTC. It specifies CATSREKRGYEQYF.

This clonotype was counted a few times. The CDR3 here is CSAPNPAGGETQYF. The DNA for the CDR3 is TGCAGTGCCCCTAACCCCGCTGGGGGAGAGACCCAGTACTTC. The rearrangement joins TRBV20-1 to TRBJ2-5; TRBD1 or TRBD2 may be the D gene (5 bases each). Germline V lookup: CDR1 DFQATT, CDR2 SNEGSKA (reference sequence). The CDR3 totals 14 residues. The V end was cut by 6 bases, the J end by 4 bases, with 18 bases between.

The table lists this clonotype with a few counts. The rearrangement uses TRBV29-1 and TRBJ2-7; D gene ambiguous. V lost 7 bases and J lost 4, with 11 bases in between. CDR3 length: 11 amino acids. CDR1 SQVTM and CDR2 ANQGSEA come from the germline V gene. The CDR3 sequence: CSAQGDYEQYF. The DNA for the CDR3 is TGCAGCGCTCAAGGAGATTACGAGCAGTACTTC.

The chain combines TRBV5-1 with TRBJ2-2, with TRBD2 matching over 12 bases. The CDR3 contains 19 residues. Trimming removed 4 bases from V and 7 bases from J; junction bases left unmatched: 17. Per the germline V gene, CDR1 is SGHRS and CDR2 is YFSETQ. The CDR3 spells CASSPGGPSGRAQGGELFF. The CDR3 DNA follows: TGCGCCAGCAGCCCCGGCGGCCCTAGCGGGAGGGCCCAGGGCGGGGAGCTGTTTTTT.

This clonotype was detected ten times or more. The V gene is TRBV20-1, the J gene TRBJ1-1, with TRBD1 identical over 9 bases. The CDR3 has 18 residues. Germline assignment: CDR1 DFQATT and CDR2 SNEGSKA (reference sequence). Unmatched junction bases numbered 12, after V lost 1 base and J lost 0 bases. CDR3 nucleotide sequence: TGCAGTGCTAGAGTACTGGGACAGGGATCCCTTATGAACACTGAAGCTTTCTTT. Amino acids: CSARVLGQGSLMNTEAFF.

In the case of this clonotype: A read error may be the cause here, since a much bigger clone is one base away. The chain has TRBV12-3 or TRBV12-4 and TRBJ1-4; D gene uncertain. CDR3 length equals 16 residues. This CDR3 reads CASSLEQRATNEELFF. CDR3 DNA sequence: TGTGCCAGCAGTTTAGAACAGAGGGCAACTAATGAAGAACTGTTTTTT.

This clonotype appeared many times. The chain joins TRBV27 to TRBJ1-2; D call uncertain. Deletions cut 0 bases from V and 7 bases from J, with 15 bases between. CDR3 length: 15 amino acids. Per germline, CDR1 MNHEY and CDR2 SMNVEV (reference sequence). This CDR3 reads CASSLSKSAWRGYTF. DNA for the CDR3: TGTGCCAGCAGTTTATCGAAGTCGGCTTGGCGTGGCTACACCTTC.

The gene calls are TRBV12-5 and TRBJ1-1, with 7 bases fitting TRBD1. V shed 6 bases and J 3 bases; nucleotides not matched to a gene: 16. The CDR3 spans 17 residues. Germline CDR1 LGHNT, CDR2 FRNRAP. DNA of the CDR3: TGTGCTAGTGGAACGCTCGGGACAGCGTTGGGGGACACTGAAGCTTTCTTT. Amino acids: CASGTLGTALGDTEAFF.

This clonotype was observed a few times. The J gene is TRBJ2-1, the V gene TRBV11-2, with 7 bases identical to TRBD2. CDR1 is SGHAT, CDR2 FQNNGV, per germline. The CDR3 spans 14 residues. J gave up 6 bases and V 4 bases, and 6 bases lay outside the gene matches. The CDR3 spells CASSSLSGLNEQFF. CDR3 DNA: TGTGCCAGCAGCTCACTTAGCGGGCTCAATGAGCAGTTCTTC.

The V call is TRBV11-2, the J call TRBJ1-1; TRBD1 matches 9 bases. The V segment lost 5 bases and the J segment 10 bases; nucleotides outside the gene matches: 5. The germline V gene encodes CDR1 SGHAT and CDR2 FQNNGV. The CDR3 contains 12 residues. The CDR3 loop reads CASSPQTGGAFF. Here the CDR3 DNA reads TGTGCCAGCAGCCCGCAGACAGGGGGAGCTTTCTTT.

The CDR3 coding sequence is TGTGCCAGCAGCTTAGTTGCGGAGGGCAATCAGCCCCAGCATTTT. The encoded protein is CASSLVAEGNQPQHF. The chain joins TRBV7-9 to TRBJ1-5; D call uncertain. V shed 1 base and J shed 2 bases, with 9 bases lying between them. The CDR3 has 15 amino acids. Germline lookup yields CDR1 SEHNR and CDR2 FQNEAQ (reference sequence). Full variable domain (rest looked up from reference TRBV7-9 and TRBJ1-5): DTGVSQNPRHKITKRGQNVTFRCDPISEHNRLYWYRQTLGQGPEFLTYFQNEAQLEKSRLLSDRFSAERPKGSFSTLEIQRTEQGDSAMYLCASSLVAEGNQPQHFGDGTRLSIL.

Many counts were recorded for this clonotype. The genes are TRBV7-8 and TRBJ2-2; 7 nucleotides align to TRBD2. Germline CDR1 reads SGHVS; CDR2 reads FQNEAQ. The trim removed 3 bases at V and 0 bases at J, leaving 1 base unmatched. The CDR3 is made up of 15 amino acids. CDR3 bases: TGTGCCAGCAGCTTTCTAGCGGCGAACACCGGGGAGCTGTTTTTT. This translates into CASSFLAANTGELFF.

This clonotype was recorded a few times. J is TRBJ2-7 and V is TRBV5-1, with D tentatively TRBD1 (6 bases). The germline gives CDR1 SGHRS, CDR2 YFSETQ. Between the trimmed V and J ends, which lost 1 base and 2 bases, there was a span of 16 bases. The CDR3 sequence is 16 residues long. CDR3 nucleotides: TGCGCCAGCAGCTTGTCCTCCGGGACACTTACCTACGAGCAGTACTTC. Its protein product is CASSLSSGTLTYEQYF.

This clonotype was seen a handful of times. The chain recombines TRBV10-3 with TRBJ2-7, with 9 nucleotides matching TRBD1. The CDR3 is 14 amino acids. V shed 6 bases and J 4 bases; nucleotides not matched to a gene: 7. Germline V lookup: CDR1 ENHRY, CDR2 SYGVKD. CDR3 nucleotide sequence: TGTGCCATCAGAAGGGACAGGGCCCCTTACGAGCAGTACTTC. Translated: CAIRRDRAPYEQYF.

As regards this clonotype: A read error is possible here, since a much larger clone lies one base away. This chain joins TRBV6-1 and TRBJ2-7; D may be TRBD1 (6 bases). This CDR3 contains 13 residues. Germline V gene data show CDR1 as MNHNS and CDR2 as SASEGT. CDR3 sequence (DNA): TGTGCCAGCAGCCCCGGGACATTCTACGGGCAGTACTTC. Protein product: CASSPGTFYGQYF.

The CDR3 protein is CASTRDRVGEQYF. The DNA of the CDR3 is TGTGCCAGCACCCGGGACAGGGTTGGCGAGCAGTACTTC. The chain recombines TRBV28 with TRBJ2-7, with 9 bases lining up with TRBD1. V lost 7 bases, J lost 6 bases, and 7 bases stayed unmatched. Germline V gene lookup returns CDR1 MDHEN and CDR2 SYDVKM. This CDR3 comprises 13 residues.

The chain links TRBV7-6 to TRBJ1-4, with TRBD1 matching over 9 bases. V lost 6 bases and J lost 7; bases outside the gene matches: 6. The CDR3 runs 14 residues. Germline V lookup: CDR1 SGHVS, CDR2 FNYEAQ. CDR3 region: CASSPTGGSEKLFF. Here the CDR3 DNA reads TGTGCCAGCAGTCCGACAGGGGGGAGTGAAAAACTGTTTTTT.

This clonotype was observed a handful of times. The V call is TRBV19, the J call TRBJ2-1, with TRBD2 identical over 7 bases. The germline CDR1 and CDR2 sequences are LNHDA and SQIVND (reference sequence). Trimming at V came to 10 bases and at J to 2 bases, leaving 8 bases not matched to a gene. The CDR3 consists of 14 residues. The CDR3 DNA reads as TGTGCCACTTCTCCGGGACTACCCTACAATGAGCAGTTCTTC. Protein sequence: CATSPGLPYNEQFF.

The chain employs TRBV20-1 and TRBJ2-3; D remains unclear. Trimming removed 6 bases from V and 6 bases from J, with 10 bases in between. The CDR3 extends over 11 amino acids. CDR1 is DFQATT and CDR2 is SNEGSKA in the germline V gene (reference sequence). The CDR3 DNA follows: TGCAGTGCCCCTGTGACCGATACGCAGTATTTT. It encodes CSAPVTDTQYF.

This clonotype was seen ten or more times. The gene calls are TRBV12-3 or TRBV12-4 and TRBJ2-6; D is undetermined. CDR3 length: 14 amino acids. V lost 5 bases to trimming and J lost 0 bases, with 5 bases between them. The CDR3 DNA follows: TGTGCCAGCAGTACTACCTCTGGGGCCAACGTCCTGACTTTC. Its protein product is CASSTTSGANVLTF.

V is TRBV30 and J is TRBJ1-1, with D tentatively TRBD1 (5 bases). V lost 0 bases and J lost 5, with 13 bases in between. There are 14 residues in the CDR3. The germline V gene has CDR1 GTSNPN and CDR2 SVGIG (reference sequence). CDR3 nucleotides: TGTGCCTGGAGTGTAAGGGTCAGGGAGACTGAAGCTTTCTTT. It encodes CAWSVRVRETEAFF.